This T cell receptor beta chain was identified in a study of blood T cell repertoires in COVID-19. Study background: Samples of COVID-19 (acute and convalescent) were obtained from the United States, Italy and Spain. PBMCs, B-cell-depleted T cells, or T cells provided the cDNA or gDNA that made up the material.

Trimming removed 4 bases from V and 3 bases from J, with 15 bases in between. CDR3 length: 15 residues. Looked up from germline, CDR1 is LGHDT and CDR2 is YNNKEL (reference sequence). The table lists this clone with a count of one. Study processing details: For nucleated cells, counts were estimated from reference gene primer amplification. Sequencing was performed with immunoSEQ multiplex PCR; in TCRdb, only in-frame clones are kept and a portion is missing. That table furnishes V, J and clone size, whereas the DNA furnished D and trimming. The sample holds almost 400,000 clones, around 87% seen once. It was during active infection that Seattle patients were enrolled and then longitudinally followed.

The sample was peripheral blood. The receptor's source is a woman aged 55 to 70 with COVID-19, enrolled during active disease. The chain joins TRBV3-1 (or the pseudogene TRBV3-2) to TRBJ1-2; D is undetermined. CDR3 DNA: TGTGCCAGCAGCCTCAGTATGACTCCTTACTATGGCTACACCTTC. Its translation: CASSLSMTPYYGYTF.